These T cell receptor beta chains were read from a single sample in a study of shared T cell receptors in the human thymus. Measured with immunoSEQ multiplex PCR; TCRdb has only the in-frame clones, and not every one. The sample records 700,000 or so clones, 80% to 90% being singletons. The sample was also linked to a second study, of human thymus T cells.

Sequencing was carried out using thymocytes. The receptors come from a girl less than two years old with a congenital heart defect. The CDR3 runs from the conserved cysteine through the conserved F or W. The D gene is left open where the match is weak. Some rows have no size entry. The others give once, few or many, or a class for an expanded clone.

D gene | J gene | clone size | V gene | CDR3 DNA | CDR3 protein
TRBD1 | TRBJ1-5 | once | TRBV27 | TGTGCCAGCAGCGCACAGGGGAATCAGCCCCAGCATTTT | CASSAQGNQPQHF
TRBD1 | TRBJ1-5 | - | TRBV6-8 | TGTGCCAGCAGTTACCCGACGCGGGACAGGGCCCTATCAAGCAATCAGCCCCAGCATTTT | CASSYPTRDRALSSNQPQHF
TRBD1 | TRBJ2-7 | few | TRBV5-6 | TGTGCCAGCAGCCGGAAAAACAGGGGGCTAGGTTTTATGTCCTACGAGCAGTACTTC | CASSRKNRGLGFMSYEQYF
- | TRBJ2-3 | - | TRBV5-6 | TGTGCCAGCAGGCGGCGTGAGACCAGCACAGATACGCAGTATTTT | CASRRRETSTDTQYF
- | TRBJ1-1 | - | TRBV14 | TGTGCCAGCAGCCAAGAAGCAGGGCGAATCACTGAAGCTTTCTTT | CASSQEAGRITEAFF
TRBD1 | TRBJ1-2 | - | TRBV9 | TGTGCCAGCAGCCTCGGACAGGGCCTTAACTATGGCTACACCTTC | CASSLGQGLNYGYTF
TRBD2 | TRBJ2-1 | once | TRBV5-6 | TGTGCCAGCAGCTTGGCGGGACTAGCGGCATGCAATGAGCAGTTCTTC | CASSLAGLAACNEQFF
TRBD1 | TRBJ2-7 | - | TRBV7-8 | TGTGCCAGCAGCTTCCCACTTGGGACAGGGAGCCACGAGCAGTACTTC | CASSFPLGTGSHEQYF
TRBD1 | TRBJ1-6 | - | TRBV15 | TGTGCCACCAGCAGAGTCGCAGGGGGAAATTCACCCCTCCACTTT | CATSRVAGGNSPLHF
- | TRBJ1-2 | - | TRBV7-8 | TGTGCCAGCAGCCCCCATGTCGCGGGCTACACCTTC | CASSPHVAGYTF
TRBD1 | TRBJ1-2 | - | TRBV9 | TGTGCCAGCAGCGCGGACAGGGATGAAAGCTATGGCTACACCTTC | CASSADRDESYGYTF
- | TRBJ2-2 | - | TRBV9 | TGTGCCAGCAGCGCGATATTAGACAGCTCCAACACCGGGGAGCTGTTTTTT | CASSAILDSSNTGELFF
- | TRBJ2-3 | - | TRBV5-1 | TGCGCCAGCAGTTGGTCGGGGGAAGCGGATACGCAGTATTTT | CASSWSGEADTQYF
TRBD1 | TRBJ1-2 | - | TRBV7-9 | TGTGCCAGCAGCTTAGCGGTGGACAGGGGAGCTCGGGGCTACACCTTC | CASSLAVDRGARGYTF
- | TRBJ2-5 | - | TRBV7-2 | TGTGCCAGCAGCTTAGGGTGGCTGGACTACCCGAGGGAGACCCAGTACTTC | CASSLGWLDYPRETQYF
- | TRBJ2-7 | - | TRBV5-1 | TGCGCCAGCAGCTTAATCGACAACTACGAGCAGTACTTC | CASSLIDNYEQYF
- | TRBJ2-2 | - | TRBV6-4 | TGTGCCAGCAGTGATGGTAACGGGGGGAACACCGGGGAGCTGTTTTTT | CASSDGNGGNTGELFF
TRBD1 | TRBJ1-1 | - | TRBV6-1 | TGTGCCAGCAGGGGGGAACAGGGGGCGGACACTGAAGCTTTCTTT | CASRGEQGADTEAFF
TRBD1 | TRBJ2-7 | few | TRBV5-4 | TGTGCCAGCAGACCCGACAGGGGAGGATTGTACGAGCAGTACTTC | CASRPDRGGLYEQYF
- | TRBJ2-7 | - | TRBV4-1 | TGCGCCAGCAGCCAAGATAAGGCAGGGGAACCCTACGAGCAGTACTTC | CASSQDKAGEPYEQYF
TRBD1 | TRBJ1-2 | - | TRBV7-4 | TGTGCCAGCAGCTTACCCCACACAGGGGTGCACACCTTC | CASSLPHTGVHTF
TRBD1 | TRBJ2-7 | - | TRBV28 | TGTGCCAGCACTCCGGGACAGGGGGACGAGCAGTACTTC | CASTPGQGDEQYF
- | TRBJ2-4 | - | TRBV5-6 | TGTGCCAGCAGCTCGGAGCTAAGGAAAAACATTCAGTACTTC | CASSSELRKNIQYF
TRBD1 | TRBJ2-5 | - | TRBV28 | TGTGCCAGCAATACGACAGGGTGTATCCAAGAGACCCAGTACTTC | CASNTTGCIQETQYF
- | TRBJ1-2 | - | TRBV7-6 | TGTGCCAGCAGCCACCACGCCGGCACAGACACACCTACACCTTACACCTTC | CASSHHAGTDTPTPYTF
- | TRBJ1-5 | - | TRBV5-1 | TGCGCCAGCAGCTTGGAAAGGGGCCAGCCCCAGCATTTT | CASSLERGQPQHF
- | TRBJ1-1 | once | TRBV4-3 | TGCGCCAGCAGCCCTCTCCCTTCGAACACTGAAGCTTTCTTT | CASSPLPSNTEAFF
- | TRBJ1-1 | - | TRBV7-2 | TGTGCCAGCAGCCACGGAAGGGGGGGTGGTGGATTGGAAGCTTTCTTT | CASSHGRGGGGLEAFF
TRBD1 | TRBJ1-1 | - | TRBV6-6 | TGTGCCAGCAGTACGACAGGGGTAGGCACTGAAGCTTTCTTT | CASSTTGVGTEAFF
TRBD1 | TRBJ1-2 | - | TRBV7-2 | TGTGCCAGCACCACCCCTATGACAGGGACTAACTATGGCTACACCTTC | CASTTPMTGTNYGYTF
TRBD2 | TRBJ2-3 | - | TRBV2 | TGTGCCAGCAGTTTGAGCGGGGGGAACGCAGATACGCAGTATTTT | CASSLSGGNADTQYF
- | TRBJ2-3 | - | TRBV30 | TGTGCCTGGAGTGTAAAGGGGGTCACAGATACGCAGTATTTT | CAWSVKGVTDTQYF
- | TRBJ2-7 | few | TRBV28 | TGTGCCAGCAGTTTATTACAGGGAAGTCCCTACGAGCAGTACTTC | CASSLLQGSPYEQYF
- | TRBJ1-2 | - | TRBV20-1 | TGCAGTGCTAGTAGTGGCTACACCTTC | CSASSGYTF
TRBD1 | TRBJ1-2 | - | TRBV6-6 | TGTGCCAGCAGTTCCGGACAGGGCGGCTACACCTTC | CASSSGQGGYTF
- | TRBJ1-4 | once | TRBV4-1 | TGCGCCAGCAGCCAAGTAAGCGGGGCATACGGTGAAAAACTGTTTTTT | CASSQVSGAYGEKLFF
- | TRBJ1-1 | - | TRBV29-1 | TGCAGCGTTAAATATCGGGGAGAGGGAGCTTTCTTT | CSVKYRGEGAFF
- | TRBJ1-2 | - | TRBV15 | TGTGCCACCAGCAGAGATTGGGAGGGTTGGGGAGGCTACACCTTC | CATSRDWEGWGGYTF
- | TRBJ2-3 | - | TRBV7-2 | TGTGCCAGCAGCTCTCCGGGAGTTGACGCAGATACGCAGTATTTT | CASSSPGVDADTQYF
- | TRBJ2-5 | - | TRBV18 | TGTGCCAGCTCACCATGGGGCTGGGAGACCCAGTACTTC | CASSPWGWETQYF
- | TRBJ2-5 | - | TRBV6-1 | TGTGCCAGCAGCGCATCAGGGCCCCGTCAAGAGACCCAGTACTTC | CASSASGPRQETQYF
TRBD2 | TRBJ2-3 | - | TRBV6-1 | TGTGCCAGCAGTGAAACGGGGGGGCCGAGGGATACGCAGTATTTT | CASSETGGPRDTQYF
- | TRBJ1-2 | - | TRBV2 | TGTGCCAGCAGGGACCTGTGGGAGGGATACTATGGCTACACCTTC | CASRDLWEGYYGYTF
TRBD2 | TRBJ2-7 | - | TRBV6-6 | TGTGCCAGCAGTGGGACTAGTAGGGACCAATACTACGAGCAGTACTTC | CASSGTSRDQYYEQYF
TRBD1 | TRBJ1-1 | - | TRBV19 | TGTGCCAGTAGTATTTCCCTCCCCGACCAGGGGGAGGCTTTCTTT | CASSISLPDQGEAFF
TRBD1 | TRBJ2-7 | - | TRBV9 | TGTGCCAGCAGCGTAGGTCTTTTCCCGTGGGACAGGGGATACGAGCAGTACTTC | CASSVGLFPWDRGYEQYF
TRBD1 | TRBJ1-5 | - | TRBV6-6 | TGTGCCAGCAGTTCGCGACAGGGGGCCGGCAATCAGCCCCAGCATTTT | CASSSRQGAGNQPQHF
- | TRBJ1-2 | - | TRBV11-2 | TGTGCCAGCAGCTTAGTGGCGGGGTTTTGCGGCGGCTACACCTTC | CASSLVAGFCGGYTF
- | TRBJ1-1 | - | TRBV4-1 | TGCGCCAGCAGCCCCACGGTGAACACTGAAGCTTTCTTT | CASSPTVNTEAFF
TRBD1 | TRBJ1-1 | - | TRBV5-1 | TGCGCCAGCAGCAAGGGACAGGGGATCATGACTGAAGCTTTCTTT | CASSKGQGIMTEAFF